The clone carrying this TCR beta chain was counted a few times. Its matching antigen is unknown. TCRdb reprocessed the 5' RACE reads via MiXCR and lists one record per CDR3 protein. The profile shows over 150,000 distinct CDR3 sequences, approximately 12% of them singletons. The source of the sample is a study of T-cell memory formation after mild COVID-19. Study details: For the most part, TCR clusters were specific to one donor.

Germline V CDR1 and CDR2: MNHEY, SVGAGI. The CDR3 loop spans 15 amino acids. The V gene lost 0 bases and the J gene lost 2 bases, with 8 bases spanning the gap. The study's findings and limits: Clones which contracted sat mainly in CM and EM if CD4+, and in EMRA if CD8+. Day 15 to 85 contracting clones showed balanced CD4/CD8; later expanders leaned CD4+.

The TCR sequence derives from a man between 18 and 29 years old who had mild COVID-19 (a few samples of this study predate the infection). Cell type and time point are not known. The chain couples TRBV6-5 to TRBJ2-1; weak D call: TRBD1 (6 bases). Input material: PBMCs or a T cell subset sorted from them (not recorded which). Here the CDR3 DNA reads TGTGCCAGCAGTTACTCCCGGGACACCTACAATGAGCAGTTCTTC. Its translation: CASSYSRDTYNEQFF.